What follows is one T cell receptor (beta chain) and its context. Its antigen is not identified. The data originate from a study of T-cell memory formation after mild COVID-19. Study-level points and caveats: Day 15 to 85 contracting clones showed balanced CD4/CD8; later expanders leaned CD4+. Pre-infection memory harbored some responding clones, suggesting cross-reactive memory joined. Whether day 37 second-wave clones are SARS-CoV-2-specific was not confirmed.

5'RACE, which relied on constant-segment primers, yielded TCR alpha and TCR beta cDNA libraries carrying sample barcodes and UMIs. In TCRdb, the 5' RACE reads were re-called with MiXCR into one record per CDR3 protein. The table shows a few hundred thousand distinct CDR3 sequences, with more than 20% occurring only once. The ends were cut back, 1 base at V and 3 bases at J, with 12 bases in the middle. Germline V CDR1 and CDR2: SGHNT, YENEEA. This CDR3 is 15 amino acids long. The sequenced sample was PBMCs or a T cell subset sorted from them (not recorded which). The source is an adult woman who had mild COVID-19 (a few samples of this study predate the infection). Cell type and time point are not known. The rearrangement links TRBV11-3 to TRBJ2-5; either TRBD1 or TRBD2 may supply D (5 bases each). CDR3: CASSLGFGAEETQYF. CDR3 sequence (DNA): TGTGCCAGCAGCTTAGGCTTCGGGGCCGAAGAGACCCAGTACTTC.